A selection of T cell receptor beta chains follows, all from one sample in a study of T cell responses to AZD1222 COVID-19 vaccine. Generated by immunoSEQ multiplex PCR, the TCRdb table keeps only in-frame clones and is missing some. The sample holds around 100,000 clones, over 70% seen once. The starting material was peripheral blood, obtained on day 0 of AZD1222 vaccination. Source of these receptors: an adult in good health. The CDR3 runs from the conserved cysteine through the conserved F or W.

V	J	CDR3
TRBV6-2/TRBV6-3	TRBJ2-3	CASSYSPGLAGEIDTQYF
TRBV6-2/TRBV6-3	TRBJ2-7	CASSYSIDSYRHF
TRBV6-6	TRBJ1-1	CATEGTEAFF
TRBV10-3	TRBJ2-5	CAITPGQGRETQYF
TRBV13	TRBJ2-2	CASSPGLNTGELFF
TRBV9	TRBJ2-2	CASSARQGGELFF
TRBV9	TRBJ2-7	CASSPWGGQGREQYF
TRBV28	TRBJ1-5	CASSSQGGDNQPQHF
TRBV4-1	TRBJ2-1	CASSPTVYGEQFF
TRBV19	TRBJ1-2	CASTKPTGEYYGYTF
TRBV6-2/TRBV6-3	TRBJ2-7	CASSSPDRGGYEQYF
TRBV28	TRBJ2-5	CASGLVVQETQYF
TRBV7-9	TRBJ2-7	CASSSGTGTYEQYF
TRBV18	TRBJ1-2	CASSPSGGSYGYTF
TRBV29-1	TRBJ1-2	CSVEEKFVNYGYTF
TRBV7-3	TRBJ2-2	CASSRQGNTGELFF
TRBV7-6	TRBJ1-1	CASSVGQGTNTEAFF
TRBV18	TRBJ1-1	CASSPRFRESPEAFF
TRBV5-1	TRBJ2-5	CASSSPTGHETQYF
TRBV9	TRBJ2-7	CASTPLTTGLGQYF
TRBV6-2/TRBV6-3	TRBJ1-2	CASSPAKTGGYTF
TRBV25-1	TRBJ1-3	CASSAAAGSGNTIYF
TRBV6-1	TRBJ1-5	CASSEAPDPGRLGSNQPQHF
TRBV19	TRBJ2-3	CASSIFDTQYF
TRBV7-2	TRBJ2-5	CASSLGQMKETQYF
TRBV7-9	TRBJ2-1	CASSLEQLAGDYNEQFF
TRBV18	TRBJ1-2	CASSPLDGSYGYTF
TRBV27	TRBJ1-2	CASSAQGLGYTF
TRBV19	TRBJ2-5	CASKWGVTSGETQYF
TRBV27	TRBJ1-1	CASMEVGNTEAFF
TRBV5-6	TRBJ2-3	CASSQRPGRSTDTQYF
TRBV4-2	TRBJ2-1	CASSQEGGSSYNEQFF
TRBV3-1/TRBV3-2	TRBJ2-7	CASSQGKYEQYF
TRBV5-1	TRBJ2-7	CASSFPSSGTGAYEQYF
TRBV5-1	TRBJ2-7	CASSSPSTSSGMGSYEQYF
TRBV7-9	TRBJ1-1	CASSLAGGRVNTEAFF
TRBV7-6	TRBJ1-1	CASSARTGGNTEAFF
TRBV5-1	TRBJ1-5	CASSPTGGQPQHF
TRBV6-1	TRBJ2-2	CASSEFWELFF
TRBV3-1/TRBV3-2	TRBJ2-7	CASSQVRLAGPYEQYF
TRBV13	TRBJ2-1	CASRPTGGIYNEQFF
TRBV28	TRBJ2-4	CASSSLAGGPIQYF
TRBV24-1	TRBJ2-4	CATSDPGTGGLAKNIQYF
TRBV10-3	TRBJ1-5	CAISNGQGNQPQHF
TRBV7-2	TRBJ1-1	CASSSQSGTNTEAFF
TRBV28	TRBJ2-7	CASSPWDPPYEQYF
TRBV28	TRBJ2-7	CASSSRWQGPSPRQYF
TRBV19	TRBJ2-7	CASSRPQRADEQYF
TRBV9	TRBJ1-5	CASSVGADIQPQHF
TRBV18	TRBJ2-7	CASSVGGAVEQYF
TRBV29-1	TRBJ1-2	CSVGGRYGYTF
TRBV7-3	TRBJ2-2	CASSLMGQNTGELFF
TRBV7-9	TRBJ2-6	CASRGANVLTF
TRBV10-3	TRBJ1-2	CAISESTYGYTF
TRBV5-1	TRBJ2-6	CASTPRDSSGANVLTF
TRBV5-4	TRBJ1-4	CASSFGGKNEKLFF
TRBV5-1	TRBJ2-5	CASSPIPGLAGDKETQYF
TRBV7-8	TRBJ1-2	CASSLGQGPYGYTF
TRBV9	TRBJ2-7	CASSVRGSSYEQYF